Below, 18 T cell receptor delta chains from the same sample are listed, as sequenced in a study of gamma-delta chains in newborns, infants, children. TCRdb re-analyzed the reads via CATT. Of 10,000 to 13,000 delta-chain clones in the sample, around 3% were seen once. Sample: blood. Receptors originate from a child who was a newborn, infant or young child, either healthy, febrile or measles-vaccinated (not recorded which).

Points on this clone: The likely explanation is a read error, given a far larger clone one base away. V usage is TRDV2 and J usage is TRDJ1; the match to TRDD3 covers 12 bases. Germline V lookup: CDR1 GEAIGNYY, CDR2 EKD. The CDR3 has 14 residues. Here the CDR3 reads CACDVLGDTDKPIF. CDR3 sequence (DNA): TGTGCCTGTGACGTACTGGGGGATACCGATAAACCCATCTTT.

V and J are TRDV1 and TRDJ1; D is possibly TRDD2 or TRDD3 (9 bases each). CDR1 TSWWSYY and CDR2 QGS come from the germline V gene. Trimming took 0 bases from V and 5 from J, leaving 40 bases between them. This CDR3 region has 24 residues. CDR3 loop: CALGELKKGKTPSYRLGESDKLIF. In DNA form, the CDR3 reads TGTGCTCTTGGGGAACTTAAAAAAGGAAAAACGCCTTCCTACAGACTGGGGGAGTCTGATAAACTCATCTTT.

The J gene is TRDJ1, the V gene TRDV1; maybe TRDD3 (5 bases). Germline V gene sequence: CDR1 TSWWSYY, CDR2 QGS. Trimming stripped 4 bases from V and 4 bases from J, with 31 bases between. The CDR3 covers 20 residues. CDR3 DNA: TGTGCTCTTGGGGTTCCACACAGGACTGACGGGGGCCGCATGGGCGATAAACTCATCTTT. It codes for CALGVPHRTDGGRMGDKLIF.

A few counts support this clone. At the DNA level, this CDR3 is encoded by other sequences in the same sample as well. The V and J genes are TRDV2 and TRDJ3; 9 nucleotides align to TRDD3. The V gene's germline CDR1 is GEAIGNYY and CDR2 EKD. CDR3 length: 16 amino acids. Germline trimming cut 2 bases from V and 3 bases from J; bases unmatched to any gene: 1. The CDR3 nucleotides read TGTGCCTGTGACATACTGGGGGACTGGGACACCCGACAGATGTTTTTC. This codes for CACDILGDWDTRQMFF.

J gene TRDJ1 was identified, but the V gene was not called; the table calls TRDD3, which could not be checked here. The length of the CDR3 is 18 residues. The CDR3 here is CALGESFPVIPYTDKLIF. In nucleotides, the CDR3 is TGTGCTCTTGGGGAATCGTTCCCGGTTATTCCGTACACCGATAAACTCATCTTT.

Sample share makes this clone medium-sized. V and J are TRDV2 and TRDJ2, with 12 bases identical to TRDD3. V lost 1 base, J lost 5 bases, and 7 bases stayed unmatched. CDR3 length: 17 residues. Germline CDR1 is GEAIGNYY and CDR2 is EKD. In DNA, the CDR3 is TGTGCCTGTGACACGTTAGTACTGGGGGATACAACAGCACAACTCTTCTTT. This sequence encodes CACDTLVLGDTTAQLFF.

Only a few counts were recorded for this clone. The V gene is TRDV1, the J gene TRDJ1; 9 bases line up with TRDD3. Germline CDR1 and CDR2: TSWWSYY and QGS. This CDR3 has 14 amino acids. J gave up 1 base and V 7 bases, and 4 bases lay outside the gene matches. This chain's CDR3 is CALDYWGSTDKLIF. Here the CDR3 DNA reads TGTGCTCTTGACTACTGGGGGAGCACCGATAAACTCATCTTT.

This clone was counted a few times. This specimen includes other DNA sequences encoding the same CDR3. The chain couples TRDV1 to TRDJ2; TRDD3 agrees at 7 bases. CDR3 length equals 23 residues. Germline CDR1 is TSWWSYY and CDR2 is QGS. The ends lost 6 bases at V and 1 base at J; junction bases unmatched: 29. CDR3 in DNA: TGTGCTCTTGGTTGGGATCCAAAAACTTCACCTTGTACTGGGGATTTTTTGACAGCACAACTCTTCTTT. It codes for CALGWDPKTSPCTGDFLTAQLFF.

This clone turned up a few times. This sequence joins TRDV1 and TRDJ1, with D perhaps matching TRDD3 (6 bases). Trimming took off 0 bases at V and 2 bases at J, with 28 bases between the two ends. Per the germline V gene, CDR1 is TSWWSYY and CDR2 is QGS. This CDR3 comprises 21 residues. The CDR3 sequence: CALGELEGITKGPTSTDKLIF. The CDR3 DNA sequence: TGTGCTCTTGGGGAACTGGAGGGGATTACCAAGGGACCTACGAGTACCGATAAACTCATCTTT.

Turning to this clone: The database protein in TCRdb disagrees with the DNA translation at residue 4; the sequence shown here was translated from the DNA. The chain is built from TRDV1 and TRDJ1; tentative D call: TRDD3 (7 bases). The germline gives CDR1 TSWWSYY, CDR2 QGS. The CDR3 has 18 amino acids. The DNA of the CDR3 is TGTGCTCTTGAGGAACTTCCTCGCGGGTACTGGGGAGAACATAAACTCATCTTT. Translating gives CALEELPRGYWGEHKLIF.

The chain combines TRDV1 with TRDJ1, with no clear D. Trimming removed 6 bases from V and 3 bases from J, with 17 bases in between. The germline V gene has CDR1 TSWWSYY and CDR2 QGS. The CDR3 consists of 15 residues. The CDR3 nucleotides are TGTGCTCTTGGCTGTCGATGGAGATGCGCCGATAAACTCATCTTT. Its translation: CALGCRWRCADKLIF.

This clone showed up just a few times. A much larger clone differs by one base, so this may be a read error. Other DNA sequences within the sample encode an identical CDR3. The V call is TRDV2, the J call TRDJ3; D perhaps matches TRDD3 (5 bases). This CDR3 is 18 amino acids long. Germline CDR1 is GEAIGNYY and CDR2 is EKD. DNA of the CDR3: TGTGCCTGTGACACCGCGGGGGGCCGCTCCTGGGACACCCGTCAGATGTTTTTC. Translated: CACDTAGGRSWDTRQMFF.

The assigned J gene is TRDJ1, but the V gene is uncalled; no DNA check was done on the table's D call, TRDD3. The CDR3 spans 24 residues. CDR3 DNA sequence: TGTGCTCTTGGGGAACTAGAGTCTTTCCGTGGAACAGTCTGGGGGATACACCCTCTGCATAAACTCATCTTT. Translation gives CALGELESFRGTVWGIHPLHKLIF.

The chain links TRDV2 to TRDJ1; 8 bases are shared with TRDD3. In germline, CDR1 is GEAIGNYY, CDR2 EKD. V was pared by 0 bases and J by 0 bases, with 17 bases of the junction left unmatched. This CDR3 contains 20 residues. The DNA for the CDR3 is TGTGCCTGTGACACCAAGTTACTGGGGGTTAACTCACATTACACCGATAAACTCATCTTT. Amino acid sequence: CACDTKLLGVNSHYTDKLIF.

This chain uses TRDV1 with TRDJ1; TRDD3 agrees at 7 bases. The germline V gene has CDR1 TSWWSYY and CDR2 QGS. The CDR3 sequence is 18 residues long. Germline trimming cut 2 bases from V and 3 bases from J; bases unmatched to any gene: 15. The CDR3, as DNA: TGTGCTCTTGGGGAATTTTGGCTGGGGGTGACCAACGCCGATAAACTCATCTTT. This sequence encodes CALGEFWLGVTNADKLIF.

The J gene was identified as TRDJ1, and no V gene was called. There are 14 residues in the CDR3. The CDR3 protein is CAFGHRGYTDKLIF. The CDR3 DNA is TGTGCCTTTGGTCATCGCGGCTACACCGATAAACTCATCTTT.

In this sample, this clone turned up a few times. This rearrangement joins TRDV2 to TRDJ3; D unresolved. Germline assignment: CDR1 GEAIGNYY and CDR2 EKD. Trimming took off 3 bases at V and 0 bases at J, with 17 bases between the two ends. The CDR3 has 19 amino acids. DNA for the CDR3: TGTGCCTGTGACCCACCTGGCGGGCCTAGCTCCTGGGACACCCGACAGATGTTTTTC. As protein: CACDPPGGPSSWDTRQMFF.

Comment on this clone: A far larger clone is just one base off, so this is likely a read error. Other nucleotide sequences in the sample specify the same CDR3. This rearrangement joins TRDV2 to TRDJ3; TRDD3 might be the D (6 bases). The CDR3 is 21 amino acids. The V and J ends lost 3 bases and 2 bases respectively, with 25 bases between them. From germline, CDR1 is GEAIGNYY and CDR2 EKD. The CDR3 here is CACDPISVLGDQAWDTRQMFF. The CDR3 bases are TGTGCCTGTGACCCTATTTCCGTACTTGGGGATCAAGCCTGGGACACCCGACAGATGTTTTTC.